The clone carrying this TCR beta chain was recorded at least ten times. The sample is drawn from a study of CD8+CD57+ T cells in acquired aplastic anemia. Genomic DNA, serving as template, underwent TCR beta VDJ and CDR3 profiling. One entry per CDR3 protein, called by TCRdb with MiXCR from the reads. The table has about 400,000 distinct CDR3 sequences, 65% to 80% seen once; the top ten hold 3% to 5%. V lost 8 bases to trimming and J lost 6 bases, with 10 bases between them. The CDR3 extends over 12 amino acids. The chain joins TRBV12-3 or TRBV12-4 to TRBJ2-2; tentative D call: TRBD1 (6 bases). The receptor's source is a human donor in good health, serving as a control. The sequencing input was sorted CD4+, CD8+, or CD8+CD57+ T cells (not recorded which) from PBMCs. The CDR3 loop is CASYRAAGELFF. In DNA, the CDR3 is TGTGCCAGCTACAGGGCCGCCGGGGAGCTGTTTTTT.